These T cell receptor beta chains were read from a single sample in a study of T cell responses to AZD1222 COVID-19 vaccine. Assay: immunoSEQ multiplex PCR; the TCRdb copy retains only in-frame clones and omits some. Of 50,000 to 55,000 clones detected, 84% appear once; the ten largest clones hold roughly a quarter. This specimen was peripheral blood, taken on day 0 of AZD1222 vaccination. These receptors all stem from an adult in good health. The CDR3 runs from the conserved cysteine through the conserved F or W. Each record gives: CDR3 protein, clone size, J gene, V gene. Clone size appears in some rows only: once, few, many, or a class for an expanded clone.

CDR3: CASSELSDAGELFF
size: .
J: TRBJ2-2
V: TRBV6-1

CDR3: CASSHDSNQPQHF
size: .
J: TRBJ1-5
V: TRBV5-1

CDR3: CASSLPGVVSYNEQFF
size: .
J: TRBJ2-1
V: TRBV28

CDR3: CASTNLGTGSDNEQFF
size: .
J: TRBJ2-1
V: TRBV6-6

CDR3: CASSADYGGINEAFF
size: .
J: TRBJ1-1
V: TRBV19

CDR3: CASSLKGADNNEQFF
size: .
J: TRBJ2-1
V: TRBV7-3

CDR3: CASSPRAGGSSYNEQFF
size: .
J: TRBJ2-1
V: TRBV7-2

CDR3: CSVEGLAGYNEQFF
size: .
J: TRBJ2-1
V: TRBV29-1

CDR3: CASSVLVSGNTIYF
size: .
J: TRBJ1-3
V: TRBV9

CDR3: CASSSSRVGETQYF
size: .
J: TRBJ2-5
V: TRBV11-3

CDR3: CASSLRAFNTEAFF
size: .
J: TRBJ1-1
V: TRBV5-6

CDR3: CATSLGGSPEQYF
size: .
J: TRBJ2-7
V: TRBV24-1

CDR3: CASSLLLGSPLHF
size: .
J: TRBJ1-6
V: TRBV5-6

CDR3: CASSLAWGNTEAFF
size: .
J: TRBJ1-1
V: TRBV5-1

CDR3: CASSELYDFNTEAFF
size: .
J: TRBJ1-1
V: TRBV9

CDR3: CASGALTGFREDHGYTF
size: .
J: TRBJ1-2
V: TRBV12-5

CDR3: CAISKRLAGSEQYF
size: .
J: TRBJ2-7
V: TRBV10-3

CDR3: CASSPGLLSTDTQYF
size: .
J: TRBJ2-3
V: TRBV14

CDR3: CAISESTGLAITDTQYF
size: few
J: TRBJ2-3
V: TRBV10-3

CDR3: CASSPKRTSGYNEQFF
size: .
J: TRBJ2-1
V: TRBV27

CDR3: CASRGRSAEAFF
size: .
J: TRBJ1-1
V: TRBV7-3

CDR3: CASSPPGQTYVEQYF
size: .
J: TRBJ2-7
V: TRBV7-6

CDR3: CASYRVRNTEAFF
size: .
J: TRBJ1-1
V: TRBV6-5

CDR3: CASSPRTGARLDGYTF
size: .
J: TRBJ1-2
V: TRBV7-8

CDR3: CASSLIGADTTDTQYF
size: .
J: TRBJ2-3
V: TRBV7-2

CDR3: CASSYRIGETQYF
size: .
J: TRBJ2-5
V: TRBV7-3

CDR3: CASSMGQGSEAFF
size: .
J: TRBJ1-1
V: TRBV19

CDR3: CASSLLVGGPSNEQFF
size: few
J: TRBJ2-1
V: TRBV7-3

CDR3: CASSQEVRGPENTEAFF
size: .
J: TRBJ1-1
V: TRBV3-1/TRBV3-2